The next 2 T cell receptor beta chains were all read from a single sample in a study of CD8+CD57+ T cells in acquired aplastic anemia. Profiles of TCR beta VDJ and CDR3 were generated from a genomic DNA template. TCRdb re-derived calls from the reads in MiXCR, one entry per CDR3 protein. The sample has more than 150,000 distinct CDR3 sequences, 35% to 50% seen once. Sample: sorted CD4+, CD8+, or CD8+CD57+ T cells (not recorded which) from PBMCs. These receptors were taken from a human donor in good health.

The chain combines TRBV2 with TRBJ2-5; no reliable D call. The V gene's germline CDR1 is SNHLY and CDR2 FYNNEI. Between the trimmed V and J ends, which lost 8 bases and 7 bases, there was a span of 17 bases. This CDR3 is built from 13 residues. CDR3 nucleotides: TGTGCCAGCCGCAGCGAAGCTAAGGGGACCCAGTACTTC. Translating it yields CASRSEAKGTQYF. Full variable domain (rest looked up from reference TRBV2 and TRBJ2-5): EPEVTQTPSHQVTQMGQEVILRCVPISNHLYFYWYRQILGQKVEFLVSFYNNEISEKSEIFDDQFSVERPDGSNFTLKIRSTKLEDSAMYFCASRSEAKGTQYFGPGTRLLVL.

This clonotype was recorded a few times. This rearrangement joins TRBV14 to TRBJ1-6; 10 nucleotides line up with TRBD1. V shed 3 bases and J 9 bases; nucleotides not matched to a gene: 5. The CDR3 loop spans 15 amino acids. Germline V gene lookup returns CDR1 SGHDN and CDR2 FVKESK. The CDR3 sequence is CASSQTTGGGSPLHF. Here the CDR3 DNA reads TGTGCCAGCAGCCAGACGACAGGGGGCGGTTCACCCCTCCACTTT.